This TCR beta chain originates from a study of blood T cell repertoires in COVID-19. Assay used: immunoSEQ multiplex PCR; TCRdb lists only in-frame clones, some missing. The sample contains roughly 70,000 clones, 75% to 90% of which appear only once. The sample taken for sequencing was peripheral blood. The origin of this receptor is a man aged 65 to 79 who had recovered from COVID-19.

The CDR3 DNA reads TGTGCCAGCAGCTTAGGGGCTAGCGGATTCCTCACAGATACGCAGTATTTT. It specifies CASSLGASGFLTDTQYF. V usage is TRBV11-2 and J usage is TRBJ2-3, with TRBD2 identical over 7 bases. CDR3 size: 17 residues. The germline V gene encodes CDR1 SGHAT and CDR2 FQNNGV. The trim removed 1 base at V and 2 bases at J, leaving 9 bases unmatched. The complete variable domain, with remaining parts taken from reference TRBV11-2 and TRBJ2-3, reads EAGVAQSPRYKIIEKRQSVAFWCNPISGHATLYWYQQILGQGPKLLIQFQNNGVVDDSQLPKDRFSAERLKGVDSTLKIQPAKLEDSAVYLCASSLGASGFLTDTQYFGPGTRLTVL.